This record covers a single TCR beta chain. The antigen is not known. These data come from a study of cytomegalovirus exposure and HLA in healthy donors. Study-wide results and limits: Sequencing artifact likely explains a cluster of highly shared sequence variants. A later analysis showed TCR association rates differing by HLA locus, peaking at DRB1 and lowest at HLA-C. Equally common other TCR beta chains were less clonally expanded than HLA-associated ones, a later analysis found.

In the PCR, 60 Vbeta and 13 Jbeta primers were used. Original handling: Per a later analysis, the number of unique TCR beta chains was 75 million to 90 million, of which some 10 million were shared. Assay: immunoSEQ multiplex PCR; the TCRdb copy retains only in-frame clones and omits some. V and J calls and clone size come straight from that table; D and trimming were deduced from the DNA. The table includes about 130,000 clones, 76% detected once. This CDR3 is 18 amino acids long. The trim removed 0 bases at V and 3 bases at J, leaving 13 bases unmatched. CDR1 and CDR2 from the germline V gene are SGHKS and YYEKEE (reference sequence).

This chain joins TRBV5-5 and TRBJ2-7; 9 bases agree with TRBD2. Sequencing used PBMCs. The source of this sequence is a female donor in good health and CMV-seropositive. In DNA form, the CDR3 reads TGTGCCAGCAGCTTGGCTCTAGCGGGACCGGAGGCGGGCTACGAGCAGTACTTC. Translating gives CASSLALAGPEAGYEQYF.